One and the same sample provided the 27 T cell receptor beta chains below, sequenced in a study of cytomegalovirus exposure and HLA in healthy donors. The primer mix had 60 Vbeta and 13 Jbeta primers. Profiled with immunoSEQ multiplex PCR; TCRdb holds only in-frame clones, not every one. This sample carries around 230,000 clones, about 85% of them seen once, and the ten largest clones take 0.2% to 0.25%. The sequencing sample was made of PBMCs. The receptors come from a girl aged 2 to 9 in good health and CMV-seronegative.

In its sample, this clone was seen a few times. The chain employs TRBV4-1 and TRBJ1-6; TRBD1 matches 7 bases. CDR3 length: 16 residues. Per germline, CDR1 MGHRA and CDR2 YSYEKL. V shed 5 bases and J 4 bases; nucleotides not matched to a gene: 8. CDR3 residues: CASSVKGGQYNSPLHF. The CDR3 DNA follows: TGCGCCAGCAGCGTGAAAGGGGGACAGTATAATTCACCCCTCCACTTT.

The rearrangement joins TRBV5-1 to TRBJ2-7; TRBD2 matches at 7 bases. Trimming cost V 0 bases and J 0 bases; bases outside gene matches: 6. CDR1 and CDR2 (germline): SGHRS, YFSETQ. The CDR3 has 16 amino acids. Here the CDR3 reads CASSLGSSGSSYEQYF. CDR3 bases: TGCGCCAGCAGCTTGGGGTCTAGCGGAAGCTCCTACGAGCAGTACTTC. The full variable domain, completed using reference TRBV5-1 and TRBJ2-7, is KAGVTQTPRYLIKTRGQQVTLSCSPISGHRSVSWYQQTPGQGLQFLFEYFSETQRNKGNFPGRFSGRQFSNSRSEMNVSTLELGDSALYLCASSLGSSGSSYEQYFGPGTRLTVT.

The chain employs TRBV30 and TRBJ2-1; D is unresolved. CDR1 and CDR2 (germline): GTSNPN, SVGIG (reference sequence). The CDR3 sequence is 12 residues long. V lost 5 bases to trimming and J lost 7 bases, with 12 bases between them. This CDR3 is CAWEPASNEQFF. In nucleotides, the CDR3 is TGTGCCTGGGAACCCGCGAGTAATGAGCAGTTCTTC.

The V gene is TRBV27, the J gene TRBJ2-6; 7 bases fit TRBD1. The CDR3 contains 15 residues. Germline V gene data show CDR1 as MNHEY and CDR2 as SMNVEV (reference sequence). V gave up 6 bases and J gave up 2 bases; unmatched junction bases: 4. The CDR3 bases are TGTGCCAGCAGAAGGGGGCGAGCTGGGGCCAACGTCCTGACTTTC. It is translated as CASRRGRAGANVLTF.

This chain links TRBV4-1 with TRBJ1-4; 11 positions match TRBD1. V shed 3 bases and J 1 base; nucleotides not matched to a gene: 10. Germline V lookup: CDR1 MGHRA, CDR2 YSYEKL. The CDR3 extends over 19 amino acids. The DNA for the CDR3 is TGCGCCAGCAGCCACCCCGGGACAGGGGGGGGGAGAACTAATGAAAAACTGTTTTTT. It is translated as CASSHPGTGGGRTNEKLFF.

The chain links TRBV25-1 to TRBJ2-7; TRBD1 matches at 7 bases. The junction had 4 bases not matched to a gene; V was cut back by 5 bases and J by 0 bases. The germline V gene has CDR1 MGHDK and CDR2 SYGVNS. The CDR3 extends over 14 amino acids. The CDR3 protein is CASSRTGDSYEQYF. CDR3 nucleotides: TGTGCCAGCAGTAGAACAGGGGACTCCTACGAGCAGTACTTC.

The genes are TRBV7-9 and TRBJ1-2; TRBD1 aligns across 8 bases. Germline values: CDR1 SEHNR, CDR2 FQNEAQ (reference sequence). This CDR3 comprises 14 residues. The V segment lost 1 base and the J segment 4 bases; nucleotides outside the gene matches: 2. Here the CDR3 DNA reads TGTGCCAGCAGCTTAGGAGGGACAGGCTATGGCTACACCTTC. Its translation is CASSLGGTGYGYTF. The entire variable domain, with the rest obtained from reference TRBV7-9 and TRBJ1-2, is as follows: DTGVSQNPRHKITKRGQNVTFRCDPISEHNRLYWYRQTLGQGPEFLTYFQNEAQLEKSRLLSDRFSAERPKGSFSTLEIQRTEQGDSAMYLCASSLGGTGYGYTFGSGTRLTVV.

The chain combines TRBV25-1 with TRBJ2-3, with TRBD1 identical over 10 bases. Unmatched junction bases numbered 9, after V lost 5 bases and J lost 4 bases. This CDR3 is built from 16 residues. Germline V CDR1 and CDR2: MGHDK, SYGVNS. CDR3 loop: CASSRQTGGDADTQYF. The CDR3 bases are TGTGCCAGCAGTCGACAGACAGGGGGCGACGCAGATACGCAGTATTTT.

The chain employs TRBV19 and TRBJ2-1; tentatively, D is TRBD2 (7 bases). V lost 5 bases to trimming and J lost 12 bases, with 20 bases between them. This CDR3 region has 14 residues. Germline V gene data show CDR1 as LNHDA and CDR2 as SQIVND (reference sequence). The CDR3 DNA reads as TGTGCCAGTAGTCGGGGGGACCCCCGGGGGCGGCAGTTCTTC. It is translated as CASSRGDPRGRQFF.

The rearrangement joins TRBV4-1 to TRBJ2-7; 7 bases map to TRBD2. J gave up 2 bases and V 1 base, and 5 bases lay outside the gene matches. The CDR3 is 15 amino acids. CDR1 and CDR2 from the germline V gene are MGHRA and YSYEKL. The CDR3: CASSQVTSEPYEQYF. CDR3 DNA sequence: TGCGCCAGCAGCCAAGTAACTAGCGAGCCCTACGAGCAGTACTTC.

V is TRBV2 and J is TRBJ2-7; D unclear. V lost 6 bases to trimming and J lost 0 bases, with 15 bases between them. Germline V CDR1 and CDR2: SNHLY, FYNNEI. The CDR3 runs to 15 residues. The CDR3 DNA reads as TGTGCCAGCAGGGCCACAGAGCTACCCTCCTACGAGCAGTACTTC. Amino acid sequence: CASRATELPSYEQYF.

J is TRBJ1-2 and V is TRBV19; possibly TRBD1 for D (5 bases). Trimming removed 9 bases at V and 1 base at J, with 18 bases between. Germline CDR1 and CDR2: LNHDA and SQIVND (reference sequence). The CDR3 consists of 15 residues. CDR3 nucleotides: TGTGCCAGCACCCCGCGGGGGGTTGTTAACTATGGCTACACCTTC. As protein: CASTPRGVVNYGYTF.

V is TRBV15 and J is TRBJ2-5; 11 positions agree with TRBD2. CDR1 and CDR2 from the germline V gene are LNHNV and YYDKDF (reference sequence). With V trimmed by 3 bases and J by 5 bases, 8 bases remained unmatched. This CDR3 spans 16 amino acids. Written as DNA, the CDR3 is TGTGCCACCAGCAGGGGGGCGGTAGCGGGAGGGGAGACCCAGTACTTC. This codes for CATSRGAVAGGETQYF.

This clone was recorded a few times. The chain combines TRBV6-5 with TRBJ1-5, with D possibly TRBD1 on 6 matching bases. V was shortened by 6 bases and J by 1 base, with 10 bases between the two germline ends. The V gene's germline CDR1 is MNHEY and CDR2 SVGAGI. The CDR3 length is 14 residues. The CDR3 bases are TGTGCCAGCAGCCCCGGGACAAGCAATCAGCCCCAGCATTTT. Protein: CASSPGTSNQPQHF.

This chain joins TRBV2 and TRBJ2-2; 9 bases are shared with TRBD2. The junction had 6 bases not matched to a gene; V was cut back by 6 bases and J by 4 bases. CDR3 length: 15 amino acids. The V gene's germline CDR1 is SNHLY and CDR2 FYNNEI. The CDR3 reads CASRRAGGPTGELFF. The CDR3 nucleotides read TGTGCCAGCAGAAGAGCGGGGGGCCCCACCGGGGAGCTGTTTTTT.

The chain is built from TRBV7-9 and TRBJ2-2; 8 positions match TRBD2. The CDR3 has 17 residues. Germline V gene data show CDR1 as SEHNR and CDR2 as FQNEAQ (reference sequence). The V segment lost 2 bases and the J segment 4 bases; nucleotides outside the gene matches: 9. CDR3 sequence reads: CASSLLHPAGATGELFF. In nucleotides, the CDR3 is TGTGCCAGCAGCTTATTACACCCAGCGGGAGCCACCGGGGAGCTGTTTTTT.

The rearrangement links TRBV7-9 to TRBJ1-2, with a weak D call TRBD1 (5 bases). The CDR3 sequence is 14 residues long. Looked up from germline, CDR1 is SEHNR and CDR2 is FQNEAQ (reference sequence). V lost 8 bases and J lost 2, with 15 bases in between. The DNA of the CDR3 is TGTGCCAGCCGGCGGAGGGAGGGGAACTATGGCTACACCTTC. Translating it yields CASRRREGNYGYTF. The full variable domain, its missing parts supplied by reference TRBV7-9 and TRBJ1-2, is DTGVSQNPRHKITKRGQNVTFRCDPISEHNRLYWYRQTLGQGPEFLTYFQNEAQLEKSRLLSDRFSAERPKGSFSTLEIQRTEQGDSAMYLCASRRREGNYGYTFGSGTRLTVV.

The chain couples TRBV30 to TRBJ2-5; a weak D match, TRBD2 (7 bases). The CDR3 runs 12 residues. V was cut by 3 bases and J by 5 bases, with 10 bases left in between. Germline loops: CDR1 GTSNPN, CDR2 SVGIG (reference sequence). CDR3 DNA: TGTGCCTGGAGGGGAGGGGGGGAGACCCAGTACTTC. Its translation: CAWRGGGETQYF. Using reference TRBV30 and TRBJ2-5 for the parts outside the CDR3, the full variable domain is SQTIHQWPATLVQPVGSPLSLECTVEGTSNPNLYWYRQAAGRGLQLLFYSVGIGQISSEVPQNLSASRPQDRQFILSSKKLLLSDSGFYLCAWRGGGETQYFGPGTRLLVL.

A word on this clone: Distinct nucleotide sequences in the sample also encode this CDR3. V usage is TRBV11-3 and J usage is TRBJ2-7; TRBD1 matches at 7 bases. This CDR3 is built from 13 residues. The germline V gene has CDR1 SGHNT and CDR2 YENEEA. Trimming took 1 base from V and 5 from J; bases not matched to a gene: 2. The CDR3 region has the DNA TGTGCCAGCAGCTTAGGTCAGGGGGACGAGCAGTACTTC. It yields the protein CASSLGQGDEQYF.

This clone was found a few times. CDR3 bases: TGTGCCAGCAGTGAGGTGGGGGCAGGGTATGGCTACACCTTC. Translating it yields CASSEVGAGYGYTF. The chain combines TRBV6-1 with TRBJ1-2, with D possibly TRBD1 on 6 matching bases. The CDR3 totals 14 residues. V lost 3 bases and J 5 bases, leaving 13 bases between the germline ends. Germline V gene sequence: CDR1 MNHNS, CDR2 SASEGT.

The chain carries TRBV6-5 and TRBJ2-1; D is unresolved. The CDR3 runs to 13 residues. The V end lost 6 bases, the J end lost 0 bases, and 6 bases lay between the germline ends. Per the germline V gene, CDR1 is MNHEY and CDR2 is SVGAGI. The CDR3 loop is CASRFGSYNEQFF. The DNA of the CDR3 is TGTGCCAGCAGGTTCGGCTCCTACAATGAGCAGTTCTTC.

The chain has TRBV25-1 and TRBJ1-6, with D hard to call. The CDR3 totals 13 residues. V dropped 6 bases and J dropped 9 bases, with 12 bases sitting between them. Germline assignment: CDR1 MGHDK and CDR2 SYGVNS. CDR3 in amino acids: CASRGVLGSPLHF. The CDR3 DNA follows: TGTGCCAGCAGAGGAGTTTTGGGTTCACCCCTCCACTTT.

CDR3 protein: CAWSVTGGRAEAFF. Written as DNA, the CDR3 is TGTGCCTGGAGTGTAACCGGGGGACGAGCTGAAGCTTTCTTT. This rearrangement joins TRBV30 to TRBJ1-1, with a tentative D call TRBD1 (5 bases). This CDR3 has 14 amino acids. Trimming left V 0 bases short and J 6 bases short, with 14 bases between. CDR1 and CDR2 (germline): GTSNPN, SVGIG (reference sequence).

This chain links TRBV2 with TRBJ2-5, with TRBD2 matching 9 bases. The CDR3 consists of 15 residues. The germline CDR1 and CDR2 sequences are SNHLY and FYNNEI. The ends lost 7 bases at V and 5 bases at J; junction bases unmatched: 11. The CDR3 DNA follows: TGTGCCAGCAAGGTAGCGGGGGACCGCCGGGAGACCCAGTACTTC. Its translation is CASKVAGDRRETQYF.

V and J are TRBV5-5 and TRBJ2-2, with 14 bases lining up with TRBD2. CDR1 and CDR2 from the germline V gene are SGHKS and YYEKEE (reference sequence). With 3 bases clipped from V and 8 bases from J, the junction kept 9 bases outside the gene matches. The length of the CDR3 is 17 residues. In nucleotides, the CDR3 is TGTGCCAGCAGCTCCACTCGGACTAGCGGGAGGAGGGGGGAGCTGTTTTTT. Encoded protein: CASSSTRTSGRRGELFF.

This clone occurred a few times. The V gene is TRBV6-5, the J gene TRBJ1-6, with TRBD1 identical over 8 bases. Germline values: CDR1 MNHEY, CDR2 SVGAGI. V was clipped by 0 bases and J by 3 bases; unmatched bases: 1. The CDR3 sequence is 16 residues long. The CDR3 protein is CASSYSDRVYNSPLHF. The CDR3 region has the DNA TGTGCCAGCAGTTACTCGGACAGGGTCTATAATTCACCCCTCCACTTT.

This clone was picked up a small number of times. CDR3 nucleotide sequence: TGTGCCAGCAGCCAGCGCTCTGGGGCCAACGTCCTGACTTTC. Protein sequence: CASSQRSGANVLTF. The chain employs TRBV7-6 and TRBJ2-6; D is ambiguous. Germline V CDR1 and CDR2: SGHVS, FNYEAQ. With 5 bases removed from V and 0 bases from J, the gap between germline ends came to 5 bases. The CDR3 is 14 amino acids.